What follows is one T cell receptor (beta chain) and its context. The antigen is undetermined. Time point indicated: patch test 2, 6 weeks after DPC sensitization. Treatment: therapeutic diphenylcyclopropenone sensitization with weekly scalp DPC. Blood draws came first, before each patch test. TCRdb re-derived calls from the RACE reads in MiXCR, one entry per CDR3 protein. This table holds some 71,000 distinct CDR3 sequences, about a tenth found once. Germline V gene sequence: CDR1 LGHNA, CDR2 YNFKEQ. This CDR3 has 16 amino acids. V lost 1 base and J lost 4; bases outside the gene matches: 3. The data belong to a study of human T cells and chemical hapten exposure. Across the whole study: For sensitization, 2% DPC was applied to a roughly 2 cm by roughly 2 cm patch of upper inner arm skin.

The study, taken as a whole, reports: Expanded TCRs grouped into significantly more large CDR3 similarity clusters than controls produced.

The material sequenced was whole blood, taken in connection with sensitization to the hapten diphenylcyclopropenone (DPC). The clonotype originates from a woman between 50 and 59 years old with alopecia areata. Some clones in this sample may be carry-over from other donors' samples. The chain employs TRBV4-2 and TRBJ2-2, with 10 bases identical to TRBD2. The CDR3 loop is CASSQGLAGGTGELFF. CDR3 nucleotides: TGTGCCAGCAGCCAAGGGTTAGCGGGGGGCACCGGGGAGCTGTTTTTT.